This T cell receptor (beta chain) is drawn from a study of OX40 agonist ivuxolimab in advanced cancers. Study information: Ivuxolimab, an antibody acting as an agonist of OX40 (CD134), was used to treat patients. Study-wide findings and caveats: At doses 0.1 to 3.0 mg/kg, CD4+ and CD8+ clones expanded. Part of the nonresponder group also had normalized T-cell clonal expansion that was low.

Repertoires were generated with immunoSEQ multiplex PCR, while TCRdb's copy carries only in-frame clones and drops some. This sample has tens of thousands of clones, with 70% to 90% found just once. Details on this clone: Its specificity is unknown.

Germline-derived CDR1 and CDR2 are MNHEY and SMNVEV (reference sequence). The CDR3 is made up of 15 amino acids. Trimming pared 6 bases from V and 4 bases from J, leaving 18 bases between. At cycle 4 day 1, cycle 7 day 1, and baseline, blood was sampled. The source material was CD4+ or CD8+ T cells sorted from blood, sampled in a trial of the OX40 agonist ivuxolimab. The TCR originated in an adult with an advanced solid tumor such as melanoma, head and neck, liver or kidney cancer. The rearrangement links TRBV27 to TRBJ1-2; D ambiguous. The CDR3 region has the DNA TGTGCCAGCAGCCCGGGTATTCTACTGGGCTATGGCTACACCTTC. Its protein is CASSPGILLGYGYTF.